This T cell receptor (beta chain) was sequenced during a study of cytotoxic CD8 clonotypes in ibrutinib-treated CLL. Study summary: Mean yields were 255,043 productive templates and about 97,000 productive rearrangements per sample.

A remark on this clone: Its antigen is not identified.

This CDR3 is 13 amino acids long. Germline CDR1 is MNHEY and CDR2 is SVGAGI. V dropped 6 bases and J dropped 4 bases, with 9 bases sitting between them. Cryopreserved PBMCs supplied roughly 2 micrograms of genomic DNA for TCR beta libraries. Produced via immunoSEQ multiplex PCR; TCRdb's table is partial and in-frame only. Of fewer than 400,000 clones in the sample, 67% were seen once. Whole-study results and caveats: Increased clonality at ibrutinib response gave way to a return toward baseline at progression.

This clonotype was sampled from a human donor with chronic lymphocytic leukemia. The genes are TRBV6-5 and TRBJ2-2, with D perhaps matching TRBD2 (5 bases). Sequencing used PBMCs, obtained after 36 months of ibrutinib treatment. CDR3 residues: CASRRRGTGELFF. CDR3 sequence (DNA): TGTGCCAGCAGACGACGGGGCACCGGGGAGCTGTTTTTT.